This T cell receptor beta chain was profiled in a study of T cell clones after liver transplantation (dated by TCRdb to about 2019). Looking at the study overall: ITN030ST, the source of the samples, was a randomized trial that attempted immunosuppression withdrawal within 2 years of liver transplantation. The study cohort included 8 liver transplant recipients, of whom 3 were classified as tolerant and 5 as non-tolerant. Three of the eight recipients were HCV-positive; the others were transplanted for non-autoimmune, non-viral indications. Donor-reactive T cell clones were identified using TCRbeta sequencing after a pre-transplant mixed lymphocyte reaction and were then followed in post-transplant blood. Subjects received no induction therapy and standard immunosuppression until randomization at 12-24 months post-transplant. Blood samples were collected pre-transplant, then pre-randomization ahead of withdrawal, and finally post-randomization once withdrawal had either been completed or failed. Tolerance was defined as complete withdrawal of immunosuppression for at least one year without a rise in liver enzymes beyond twice the upper limit of normal. Third party-reactive TCRbeta sequences were also identified from pre-transplant MLRs to serve as an antigen-independent comparator for donor-reactive sequences.

The label giving this sample's time point can be read as: pre-transplant. Thawed unstimulated PBMCs were stained for CD3, CD4 and CD8 and FACS-sorted into CD3+CD4+ and CD3+CD8+ populations. Randomization to immunosuppression withdrawal applied to every one of the 8 studied subjects. Genomic DNA was isolated with the Qiagen DNeasy Blood and Tissue Kit. Results and caveats for the whole study, not just this receptor: Donor-reactive sequences decreased more than third party-reactive sequences, which suggests partial antigen-specific deletion that was not related to withdrawal success. Low numbers of available donor cells limited the measurable donor-reactive repertoire in a couple of subjects. Circulating donor-reactive CD4 TCRbeta sequences fell significantly post-transplant in 5 of 8 subjects, irrespective of tolerance or HCV status. Since no allograft tissue specimens were available, donor-reactive T cells may have migrated into the graft instead of being deleted. The conclusions were preliminary, being limited by small, heterogeneous patient numbers and by non-standardized post-transplant time points. After accounting for repertoire turnover, donor-reactive detection was significantly reduced in 7 of 8 subjects for CD4 and 8 of 8 for CD8.

As to this clone: The antigen it binds to is not known. The input lacks base qualities; no much larger clone sits a single base away.

Using immunoSEQ, frozen genomic DNA was subjected to high-throughput TCRbeta CDR3 sequencing, a process that included PCR amplification, mapping, bias correction and internal controls. As for the original processing: Only productive rearrangements were retained, with each unique TCRbeta sequence defined by its CDR3 nucleotide sequence together with its V and J gene. Donor-reactive sequences required at least 5-fold expansion in CFSE-low cells versus unstimulated pre-transplant cells and at least 0.01% frequency. Minimum frequency thresholds were set for each subject based on the unstimulated sample with the lowest template count, ensuring at least 90% detection power. Repertoire turnover was measured by Jensen-Shannon divergence between the top 1000 TCRbeta sequences post- and pre-transplant. Two-sided Fisher's exact tests were used to test for changes in the detection of donor-reactive sequences. Imported from immuneACCESS, the table was reduced by TCRdb to in-frame sequences with V and J called. These copies leave out some clones; in studies compared against another copy, an unresolved V gene accounts for under half, and the cause of the remainder is not known. V and J calls and clone size follow that table, whereas D and trimming were derived from the DNA. Counted in this sample were about 78,000 clones; 80% of them appeared once. The ten top clones hold about 0.6% of the sample.

From cysteine to phenylalanine, the CDR3 is 17 amino acids long. The read is trimmed to its CDR3 DNA, 51 bases read in frame from base 1. Reading the germline V gene (reference sequence) gives CDR1 LNHDA and CDR2 SQIVND. V gives up 5 bases and J gives up 15 bases, and the segment between their germline ends measures 32 bases. The material was CD4+ T cells from blood, obtained before liver transplant. The receptor was derived from a human donor who received a liver transplant. The chain is encoded by TRBV19 joined to TRBJ1-5, with a weak D call of TRBD1 (5 bases match). DNA sequence: TGTGCCAGTAGTCCGATGGACGGCCGGGACGTCACGCCGGTTTGGCATTTT. Translated, it reads CASSPMDGRDVTPVWHF.